One and the same sample provided the 18 T cell receptor beta chains below, sequenced in a study of OX40 agonist ivuxolimab in advanced cancers. Profiling relied on immunoSEQ multiplex PCR, and the TCRdb table lists in-frame clones only, not all of them. The sample holds about 68,000 clones, roughly 88% seen once. Source: CD4+ or CD8+ T cells sorted from blood, taken in a trial of the OX40 agonist ivuxolimab. These receptors originate from an adult with an advanced solid tumor such as melanoma, head and neck, liver or kidney cancer.

The chain joins TRBV27 to TRBJ2-5; weak D call: TRBD2 (7 bases). The J call is doubtful: the DNA matches TRBJ2-7 better. The CDR3 is 16 residues long. Germline assignment: CDR1 MNHEY and CDR2 SMNVEV (reference sequence). CDR3 sequence: CASSLEGGGRAYEQYF. CDR3 DNA: TGTGCCAGCAGTTTAGAGGGGGGGGGCAGAGCCTACGAGCAGTACTTC.

This rearrangement joins TRBV30 to TRBJ2-6; tentatively, D is TRBD1 (5 bases). This CDR3 is built from 17 residues. Germline V gene lookup returns CDR1 GTSNPN and CDR2 SVGIG (reference sequence). Trimming took 2 bases from V and 0 from J, leaving 14 bases between them. The CDR3: CAWSRGTQSSGANVLTF. The CDR3 coding sequence is TGTGCCTGGAGTAGGGGAACTCAGAGCTCTGGGGCCAACGTCCTGACTTTC.

This chain joins TRBV6-5 and TRBJ1-2; a possible D gene is TRBD1 (5 bases). The ends were cut back, 2 bases at V and 7 bases at J, with 14 bases in the middle. The CDR3 runs to 14 residues. Per germline, CDR1 MNHEY and CDR2 SVGAGI. The CDR3 DNA sequence: TGTGCCAGCAGTTACGGGACGGCACAAAGTGGCTACACCTTC. This codes for CASSYGTAQSGYTF.

Of note for this clone: The junction differs from germline at one of its ends, possibly a read error. For the CDR3, the DNA is TGTGCTAGCAGCCCACTAGCGGGAGCTGAGACCCAGTACTTC. It specifies CASSPLAGAETQYF. This chain connects TRBV7-7 to TRBJ2-5; 11 bases map to TRBD2. This CDR3 is 14 amino acids long. Germline values: CDR1 SSHAT, CDR2 FNYEAQ (reference sequence).

The rearrangement joins TRBV28 to TRBJ2-5; no firm D call. CDR3 length: 15 residues. Trimming cost V 7 bases and J 1 base, with 16 bases left between them. The germline V gene has CDR1 MDHEN and CDR2 SYDVKM. In DNA form, the CDR3 reads TGTGCCAGCACCCCTATGACACACCTCCAAGAGACCCAGTACTTC. It yields the protein CASTPMTHLQETQYF.

There are a few counts of this clone. V gene TRBV5-1 combines with J gene TRBJ2-7, with unresolved D. The CDR3 length is 15 residues. V lost 2 bases and J 1 base, leaving 13 bases between the germline ends. Germline lookup yields CDR1 SGHRS and CDR2 YFSETQ. CDR3 sequence (DNA): TGCGCCAGCAGCTTTACACGGGTAGGATCCTACGAGCAGTACTTC. It yields the protein CASSFTRVGSYEQYF.

Points on this clone: The same CDR3 is also encoded by other DNA sequences in this sample. The V and J genes are TRBV7-9 and TRBJ2-5; 7 bases are a match to TRBD1. CDR3 length: 15 amino acids. CDR1 is SEHNR and CDR2 is FQNEAQ in the germline V gene (reference sequence). Losses at the gene ends were 1 base for V and 4 bases for J; bases not matched to a gene: 6. CDR3 amino acids: CASSLGTGLGETQYF. The CDR3 DNA sequence: TGTGCCAGCAGCTTAGGGACAGGTTTGGGAGAGACCCAGTACTTC.

The count of this clone is one. The chain combines TRBV2 with TRBJ1-2; no clear D gene. CDR3 length: 11 amino acids. Between the trimmed V and J ends, which lost 6 bases and 12 bases, there was a span of 14 bases. Germline V gene sequence: CDR1 SNHLY, CDR2 FYNNEI. CDR3 sequence reads: CASRVRWGNTF. The CDR3 DNA reads as TGTGCCAGCAGGGTCCGATGGGGAAACACCTTC. The full variable domain, completed using reference TRBV2 and TRBJ1-2, is EPEVTQTPSHQVTQMGQEVILRCVPISNHLYFYWYRQILGQKVEFLVSFYNNEISEKSEIFDDQFSVERPDGSNFTLKIRSTKLEDSAMYFCASRVRWGNTFGSGTRLTVV.

In its sample, this clone was seen a few times. The chain combines TRBV5-6 with TRBJ2-5; a possible D gene is TRBD2 (5 bases). The V gene's germline CDR1 is SGHDT and CDR2 YYEEEE. The CDR3 length is 13 residues. Trimming left V 1 base short and J 4 bases short, with 8 bases between. CDR3 DNA: TGTGCCAGCAGCTTGAGAAGCGGAGAGACCCAGTACTTC. It translates to CASSLRSGETQYF.

The V and J genes are TRBV29-1 and TRBJ2-7; either TRBD1 or TRBD2 may fit D (5 bases each). Germline CDR1 is SQVTM and CDR2 is ANQGSEA. This CDR3 is built from 13 residues. The V end was cut by 6 bases, the J end by 3 bases, with 15 bases between. The CDR3 nucleotides read TGCAGCGTAGGGGAGACAGAAAGCTACGAGCAGTACTTC. It yields the protein CSVGETESYEQYF.

The table lists this clone with a few counts. The chain links TRBV7-9 to TRBJ2-1; TRBD2 matches 14 bases. Per the germline V gene, CDR1 is SEHNR and CDR2 is FQNEAQ (reference sequence). Trimming at V came to 6 bases and at J to 10 bases, leaving 11 bases not matched to a gene. CDR3 length: 16 residues. The CDR3 DNA reads as TGTGCCAGCAGTATAAAAGGGACTAGCGGGAGAGGGGAGCAGTTCTTC. This gives the protein CASSIKGTSGRGEQFF.

The CDR3 coding sequence is TGTGCCAGCAGCGCGGGGGCGGGAGTAGACACCGGGGAGCTGTTTTTT. This sequence encodes CASSAGAGVDTGELFF. V and J are TRBV5-5 and TRBJ2-2; D is perhaps TRBD2 (7 bases). This CDR3 is built from 16 residues. The V gene's germline CDR1 is SGHKS and CDR2 YYEKEE (reference sequence). V was trimmed by 4 bases and J by 3 bases, leaving 16 bases between them.

About this clone: The sample contains more than one DNA sequence encoding this CDR3. The DNA for the CDR3 is TGTGCCAGCAGCTTAGACAGGGCATCCACAGATACGCAGTATTTT. Translated, it gives CASSLDRASTDTQYF. The chain joins TRBV7-2 to TRBJ2-3, with a possible D match to TRBD1 (6 bases). Between the trimmed V and J ends, which lost 1 base and 2 bases, there was a span of 10 bases. This CDR3 spans 15 amino acids. CDR1 SGHTA and CDR2 FQGNSA come from the germline V gene.

The rearrangement joins TRBV2 to TRBJ2-2, with D possibly TRBD2 on 5 matching bases. Between the trimmed V and J ends, which lost 4 bases and 0 bases, there was a span of 9 bases. CDR3 length: 15 residues. Germline V lookup: CDR1 SNHLY, CDR2 FYNNEI. The CDR3 loop is CASSGSGSNTGELFF. CDR3 DNA sequence: TGTGCCAGCAGTGGGAGCGGATCGAACACCGGGGAGCTGTTTTTT. The variable domain in full, with the rest retrieved from reference TRBV2 and TRBJ2-2, is EPEVTQTPSHQVTQMGQEVILRCVPISNHLYFYWYRQILGQKVEFLVSFYNNEISEKSEIFDDQFSVERPDGSNFTLKIRSTKLEDSAMYFCASSGSGSNTGELFFGEGSRLTVL.

The rearrangement links TRBV7-9 to TRBJ1-1; no firm D call. The CDR3 sequence is 15 residues long. The germline V gene encodes CDR1 SEHNR and CDR2 FQNEAQ (reference sequence). Deletions cut 2 bases from V and 1 base from J, with 11 bases between. CDR3 sequence reads: CASSLISGKNTEAFF. The DNA for the CDR3 is TGTGCCAGCAGCTTAATTTCCGGCAAGAACACTGAAGCTTTCTTT. Filled out from reference TRBV7-9 and TRBJ1-1, the complete variable domain reads DTGVSQNPRHKITKRGQNVTFRCDPISEHNRLYWYRQTLGQGPEFLTYFQNEAQLEKSRLLSDRFSAERPKGSFSTLEIQRTEQGDSAMYLCASSLISGKNTEAFFGQGTRLTVV.

The V and J genes are TRBV9 and TRBJ2-7, with D possibly being TRBD1 or TRBD2 (5 bases each). CDR1 SGDLS and CDR2 YYNGEE come from the germline V gene. The CDR3 totals 14 residues. The germline V and J ends were trimmed by 6 bases and 6 bases, with 19 bases remaining between them. This chain's CDR3 is CASTGTGRVGEQYF. As DNA, the CDR3 is TGTGCCAGCACCGGGACCGGTAGGGTGGGCGAGCAGTACTTC.

V usage is TRBV25-1 and J usage is TRBJ2-1; tentative D call: TRBD2 (6 bases). The length of the CDR3 is 11 residues. Per the germline V gene, CDR1 is MGHDK and CDR2 is SYGVNS. Trimming pared 8 bases from V and 10 bases from J, leaving 12 bases between. As DNA, the CDR3 is TGTGCCAGCGACCGGGGAGGAGAGCAGTTCTTC. Translation: CASDRGGEQFF.

CDR3 in amino acids: CAWSPHRGGSYNEQFF. The CDR3 nucleotides read TGTGCCTGGAGTCCCCACAGGGGTGGCTCCTACAATGAGCAGTTCTTC. This rearrangement joins TRBV30 to TRBJ2-1, with 7 nucleotides matching TRBD1. CDR1 is GTSNPN and CDR2 is SVGIG in the germline V gene (reference sequence). V lost 2 bases, J lost 0 bases, and 7 bases stayed unmatched. The CDR3 is 16 amino acids.